This paragraph reports one T cell receptor (beta chain). The antigen is unknown. This sample stems from a study of cytomegalovirus exposure and HLA in healthy donors. About the study: Membership in the Caucasian-associated ancestry cluster was found for 65% to 85% of roughly 360 genotyped donors.

Per germline, CDR1 MNHNS and CDR2 SASEGT. Trimming at V came to 1 base and at J to 7 bases, leaving 9 bases not matched to a gene. The CDR3 contains 16 residues. Study findings and constraints: Versus the roughly 640-donor mean, an Asian-associated ancestry cluster reportedly showed fewer N-insertions in a later analysis.

The PCR used 60 Vbeta and 13 Jbeta primers. The data were produced by immunoSEQ multiplex PCR, yet TCRdb's version contains in-frame clones alone and is incomplete. The table lists about 80,000 clones, 67% of them singletons. The chain has TRBV6-1 and TRBJ2-2, with TRBD1 matching over 7 bases. Sequencing input: PBMCs. The TCR was taken from a woman between 45 and 65 years old in good health and CMV-seropositive. The CDR3 DNA reads TGTGCCAGCAGTGAAGTTGTGAGGGGGCAGGACGGGGAGCTGTTTTTT. Amino acid sequence: CASSEVVRGQDGELFF.